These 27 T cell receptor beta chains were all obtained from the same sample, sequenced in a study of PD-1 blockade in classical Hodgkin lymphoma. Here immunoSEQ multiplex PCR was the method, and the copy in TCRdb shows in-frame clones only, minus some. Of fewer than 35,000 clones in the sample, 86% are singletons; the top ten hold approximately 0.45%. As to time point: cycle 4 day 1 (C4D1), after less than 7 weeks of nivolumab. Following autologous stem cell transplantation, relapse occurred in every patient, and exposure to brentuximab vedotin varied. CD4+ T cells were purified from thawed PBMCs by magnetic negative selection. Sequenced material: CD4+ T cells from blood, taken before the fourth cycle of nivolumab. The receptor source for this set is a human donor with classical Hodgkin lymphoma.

CDR3 nucleotides: TGCGCCAGCAGCTCAGGGAACGGTCTGGCAGATACGCAGTATTTT. This translates into CASSSGNGLADTQYF. J is TRBJ2-3 and V is TRBV5-1, with a tentative D call TRBD1 (5 bases). The CDR3 length is 15 residues. The V gene lost 3 bases and the J gene lost 4 bases, with 15 bases spanning the gap. Germline assignment: CDR1 SGHRS and CDR2 YFSETQ. Drawing the rest from reference TRBV5-1 and TRBJ2-3, the complete variable domain is KAGVTQTPRYLIKTRGQQVTLSCSPISGHRSVSWYQQTPGQGLQFLFEYFSETQRNKGNFPGRFSGRQFSNSRSEMNVSTLELGDSALYLCASSSGNGLADTQYFGPGTRLTVL.

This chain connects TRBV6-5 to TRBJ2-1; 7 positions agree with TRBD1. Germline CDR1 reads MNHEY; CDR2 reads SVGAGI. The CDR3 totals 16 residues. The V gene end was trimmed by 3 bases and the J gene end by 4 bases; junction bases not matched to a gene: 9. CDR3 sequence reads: CASSYWRTGDYNEQFF. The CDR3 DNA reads TGTGCCAGCAGTTATTGGCGGACAGGTGATTACAATGAGCAGTTCTTC.

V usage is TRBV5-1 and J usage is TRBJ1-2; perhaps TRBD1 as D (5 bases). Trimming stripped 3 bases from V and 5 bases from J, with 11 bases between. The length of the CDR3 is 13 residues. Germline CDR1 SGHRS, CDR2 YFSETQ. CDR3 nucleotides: TGCGCCAGCAGCTCTACAGGAGCTTATGGCTACACCTTC. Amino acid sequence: CASSSTGAYGYTF.

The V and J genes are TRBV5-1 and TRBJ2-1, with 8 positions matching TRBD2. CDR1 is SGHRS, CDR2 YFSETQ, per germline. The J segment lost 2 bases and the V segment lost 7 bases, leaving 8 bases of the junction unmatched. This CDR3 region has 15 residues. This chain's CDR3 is CASDIGGGPYNEQFF. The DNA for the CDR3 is TGCGCCAGCGACATCGGGGGGGGACCCTACAATGAGCAGTTCTTC.

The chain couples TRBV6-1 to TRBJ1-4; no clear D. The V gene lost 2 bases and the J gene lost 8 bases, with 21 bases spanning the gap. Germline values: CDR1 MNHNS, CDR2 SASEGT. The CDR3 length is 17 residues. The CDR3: CASSEFSGAVGREKLFF. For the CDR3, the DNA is TGTGCCAGCAGTGAATTTTCTGGCGCTGTGGGCAGGGAAAAACTGTTTTTT.

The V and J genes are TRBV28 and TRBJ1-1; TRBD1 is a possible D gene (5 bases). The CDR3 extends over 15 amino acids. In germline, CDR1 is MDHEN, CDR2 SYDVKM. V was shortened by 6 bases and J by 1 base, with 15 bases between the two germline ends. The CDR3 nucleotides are TGTGCCAGCAGCCGGGCAGGGCCCGGGAACACTGAAGCTTTCTTT. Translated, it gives CASSRAGPGNTEAFF.

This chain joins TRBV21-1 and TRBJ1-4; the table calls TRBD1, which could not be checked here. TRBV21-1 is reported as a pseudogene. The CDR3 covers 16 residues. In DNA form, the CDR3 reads TGTGCCAGCGATTCCCCGGGACAGGGCGCTAATGAAAAACTGTTTTTT. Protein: CASDSPGQGANEKLFF.

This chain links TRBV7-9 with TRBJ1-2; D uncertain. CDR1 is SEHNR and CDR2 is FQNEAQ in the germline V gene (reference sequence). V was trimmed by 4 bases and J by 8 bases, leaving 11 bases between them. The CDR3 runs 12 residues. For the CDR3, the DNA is TGTGCCAGCAGCTCCCCAAGGGAGGGCTACACCTTC. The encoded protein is CASSSPREGYTF. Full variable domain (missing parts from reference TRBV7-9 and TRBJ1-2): DTGVSQNPRHKITKRGQNVTFRCDPISEHNRLYWYRQTLGQGPEFLTYFQNEAQLEKSRLLSDRFSAERPKGSFSTLEIQRTEQGDSAMYLCASSSPREGYTFGSGTRLTVV.

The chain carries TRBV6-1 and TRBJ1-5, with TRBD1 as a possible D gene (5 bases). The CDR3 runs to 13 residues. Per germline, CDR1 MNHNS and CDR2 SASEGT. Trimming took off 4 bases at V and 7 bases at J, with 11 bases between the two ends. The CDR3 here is CASSGNWDQPQHF. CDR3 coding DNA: TGTGCCAGCAGTGGAAACTGGGACCAGCCCCAGCATTTT.

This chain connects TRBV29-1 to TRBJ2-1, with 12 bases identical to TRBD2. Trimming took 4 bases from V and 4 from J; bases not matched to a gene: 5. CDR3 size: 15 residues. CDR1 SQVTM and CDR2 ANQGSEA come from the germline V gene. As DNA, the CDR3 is TGCAGCGTTGGCCGGACTAGCGGGGCATACAATGAGCAGTTCTTC. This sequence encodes CSVGRTSGAYNEQFF.

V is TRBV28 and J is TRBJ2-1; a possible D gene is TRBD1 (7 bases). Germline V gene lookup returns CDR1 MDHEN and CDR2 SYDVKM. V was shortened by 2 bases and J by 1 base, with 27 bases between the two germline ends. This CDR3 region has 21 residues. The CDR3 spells CASSLGGTVFAISRSYNEQFF. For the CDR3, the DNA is TGTGCCAGCAGTTTAGGGGGGACAGTTTTTGCCATAAGTAGGTCCTACAATGAGCAGTTCTTC.

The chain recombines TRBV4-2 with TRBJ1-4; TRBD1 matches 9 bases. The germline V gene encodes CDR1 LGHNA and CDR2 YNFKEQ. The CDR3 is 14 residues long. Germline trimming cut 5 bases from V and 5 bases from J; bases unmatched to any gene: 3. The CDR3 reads CASSYGQGNEKLFF. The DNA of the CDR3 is TGTGCCAGCAGCTACGGACAGGGGAATGAAAAACTGTTTTTT.

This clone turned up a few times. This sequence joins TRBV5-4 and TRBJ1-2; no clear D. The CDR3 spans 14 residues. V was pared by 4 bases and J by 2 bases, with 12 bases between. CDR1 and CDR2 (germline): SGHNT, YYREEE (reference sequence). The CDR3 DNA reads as TGTGCCAGCAGCCCAGACTACCGAAACTATGGCTACACCTTC. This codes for CASSPDYRNYGYTF.

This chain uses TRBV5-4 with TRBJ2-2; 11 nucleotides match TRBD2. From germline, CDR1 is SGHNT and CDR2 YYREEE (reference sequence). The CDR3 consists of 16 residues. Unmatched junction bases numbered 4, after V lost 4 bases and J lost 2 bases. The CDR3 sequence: CASSAGTSGNTGELFF. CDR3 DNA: TGTGCCAGCAGCGCCGGGACTAGCGGTAACACCGGGGAGCTGTTTTTT. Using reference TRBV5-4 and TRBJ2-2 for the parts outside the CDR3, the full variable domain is ETGVTQSPTHLIKTRGQQVTLRCSSQSGHNTVSWYQQALGQGPQFIFQYYREEENGRGNFPPRFSGLQFPNYSSELNVNALELDDSALYLCASSAGTSGNTGELFFGEGSRLTVL.

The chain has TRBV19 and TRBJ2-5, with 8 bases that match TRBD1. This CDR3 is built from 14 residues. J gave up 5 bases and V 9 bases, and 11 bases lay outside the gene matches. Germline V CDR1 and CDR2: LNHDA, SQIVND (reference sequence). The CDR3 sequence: CASGRTGSDETQYF. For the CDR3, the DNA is TGTGCCAGCGGTAGGACAGGGAGCGATGAGACCCAGTACTTC.

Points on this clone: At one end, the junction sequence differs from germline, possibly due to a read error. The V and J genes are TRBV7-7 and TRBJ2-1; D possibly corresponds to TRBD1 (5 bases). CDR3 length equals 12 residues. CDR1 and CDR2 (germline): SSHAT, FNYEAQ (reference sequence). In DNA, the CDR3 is TGTGCTAGCAGCTTCTGGGGCCAGGAGCAGTTCTTC. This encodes CASSFWGQEQFF.

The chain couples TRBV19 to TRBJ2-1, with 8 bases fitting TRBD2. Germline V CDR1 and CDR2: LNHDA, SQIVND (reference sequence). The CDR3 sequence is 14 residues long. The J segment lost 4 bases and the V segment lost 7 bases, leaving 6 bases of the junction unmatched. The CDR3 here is CASNGGRRYNEQFF. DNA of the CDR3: TGTGCCAGTAATGGCGGGAGGAGGTACAATGAGCAGTTCTTC.

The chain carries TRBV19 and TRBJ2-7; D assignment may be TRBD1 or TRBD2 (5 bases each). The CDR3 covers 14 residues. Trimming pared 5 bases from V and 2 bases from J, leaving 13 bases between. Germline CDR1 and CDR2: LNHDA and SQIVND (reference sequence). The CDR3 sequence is CASSGTLTTYEQYF. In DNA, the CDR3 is TGTGCCAGTAGTGGGACCCTTACTACCTACGAGCAGTACTTC.

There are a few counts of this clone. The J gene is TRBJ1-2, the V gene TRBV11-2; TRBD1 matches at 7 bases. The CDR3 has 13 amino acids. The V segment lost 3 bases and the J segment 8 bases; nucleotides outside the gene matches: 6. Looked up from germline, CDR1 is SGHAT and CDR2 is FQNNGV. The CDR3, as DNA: TGTGCCAGCAGCTTGCAGGGGGAAGGGGGCTACACCTTC. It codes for CASSLQGEGGYTF.

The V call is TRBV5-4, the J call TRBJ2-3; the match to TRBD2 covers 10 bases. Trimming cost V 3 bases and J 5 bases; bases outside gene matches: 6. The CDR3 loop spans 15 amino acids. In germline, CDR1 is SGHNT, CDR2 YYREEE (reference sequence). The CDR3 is CASSSSSGGEDTQYF. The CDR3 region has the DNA TGTGCCAGCAGCTCTTCGAGCGGGGGGGAAGATACGCAGTATTTT.

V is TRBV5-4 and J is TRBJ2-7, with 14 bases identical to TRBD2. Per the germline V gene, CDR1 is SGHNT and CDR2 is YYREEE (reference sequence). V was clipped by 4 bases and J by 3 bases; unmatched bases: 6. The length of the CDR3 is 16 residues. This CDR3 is CASSQGLAGDNYEQYF. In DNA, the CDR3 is TGTGCCAGCAGCCAGGGACTAGCGGGGGATAACTACGAGCAGTACTTC.

The CDR3 loop reads CASSGWTVGATQYF. The CDR3 DNA follows: TGTGCCAGCAGTGGGTGGACAGTCGGAGCTACGCAGTATTTT. The chain recombines TRBV6-1 with TRBJ2-3; D is possibly TRBD1 (6 bases). V lost 4 bases and J 8 bases, leaving 16 bases between the germline ends. Germline V gene lookup returns CDR1 MNHNS and CDR2 SASEGT. This CDR3 has 14 residues.

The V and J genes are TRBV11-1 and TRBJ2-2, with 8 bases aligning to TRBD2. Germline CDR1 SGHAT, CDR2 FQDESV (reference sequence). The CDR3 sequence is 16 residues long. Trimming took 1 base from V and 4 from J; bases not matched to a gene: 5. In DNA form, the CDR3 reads TGTGCCAGCAGCTTAGTTTCACTAGCGGTCACCGGGGAGCTGTTTTTT. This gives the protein CASSLVSLAVTGELFF.

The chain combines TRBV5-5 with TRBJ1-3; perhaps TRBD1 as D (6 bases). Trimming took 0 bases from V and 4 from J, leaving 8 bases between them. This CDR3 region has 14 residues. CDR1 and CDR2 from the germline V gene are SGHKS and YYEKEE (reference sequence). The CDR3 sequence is CASSLDGGGNTIYF. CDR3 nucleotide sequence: TGTGCCAGCAGCTTGGATGGGGGCGGAAACACCATATATTTT.

CDR3 bases: TGTGCCAGTAGTAACAGGGGAAATTCACCCCTCCACTTT. Its protein is CASSNRGNSPLHF. The J gene is TRBJ1-6, the V gene TRBV19; 7 nucleotides align to TRBD1. Germline CDR1 reads LNHDA; CDR2 reads SQIVND (reference sequence). V trimming: 4 bases; J trimming: 7 bases; junction bases outside the gene matches: 1. The CDR3 sequence is 13 residues long. Drawing the rest from reference TRBV19 and TRBJ1-6, the complete variable domain is DGGITQSPKYLFRKEGQNVTLSCEQNLNHDAMYWYRQDPGQGLRLIYYSQIVNDFQKGDIAEGYSVSREKKESFPLTVTSAQKNPTAFYLCASSNRGNSPLHFGNGTRLTVT.

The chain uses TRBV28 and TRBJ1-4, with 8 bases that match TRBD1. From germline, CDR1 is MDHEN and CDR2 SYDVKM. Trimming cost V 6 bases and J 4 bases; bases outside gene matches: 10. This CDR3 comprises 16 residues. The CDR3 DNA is TGTGCCAGCAGCTCCCCAGGGGGCAGGGGTAATGAAAAACTGTTTTTT. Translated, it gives CASSSPGGRGNEKLFF.

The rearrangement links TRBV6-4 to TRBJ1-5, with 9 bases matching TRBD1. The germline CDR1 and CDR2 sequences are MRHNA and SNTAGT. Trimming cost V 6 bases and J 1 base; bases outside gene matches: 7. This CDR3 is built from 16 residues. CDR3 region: CASSAPGTGSNQPQHF. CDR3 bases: TGTGCCAGCAGCGCACCCGGGACAGGGAGCAATCAGCCCCAGCATTTT.